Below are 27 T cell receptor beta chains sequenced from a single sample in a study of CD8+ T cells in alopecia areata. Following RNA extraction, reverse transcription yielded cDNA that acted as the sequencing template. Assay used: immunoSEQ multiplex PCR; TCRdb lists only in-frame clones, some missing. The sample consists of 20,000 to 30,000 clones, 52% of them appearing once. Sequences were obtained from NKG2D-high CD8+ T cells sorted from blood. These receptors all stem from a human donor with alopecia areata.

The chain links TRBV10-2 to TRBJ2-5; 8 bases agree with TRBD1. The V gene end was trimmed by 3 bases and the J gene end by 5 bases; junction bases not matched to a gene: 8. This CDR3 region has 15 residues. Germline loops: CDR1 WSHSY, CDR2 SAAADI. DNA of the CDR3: TGCGCCAGCAGTGAATCCCAGGGGGCTGGGGAGACCCAGTACTTC. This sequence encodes CASSESQGAGETQYF.

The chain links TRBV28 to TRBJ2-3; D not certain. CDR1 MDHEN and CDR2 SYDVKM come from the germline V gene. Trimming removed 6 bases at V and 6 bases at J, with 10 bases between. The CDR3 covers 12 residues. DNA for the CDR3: TGTGCCAGCAGCCTACCCGGGGATACGCAGTATTTT. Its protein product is CASSLPGDTQYF. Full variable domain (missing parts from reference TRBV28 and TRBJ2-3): DVKVTQSSRYLVKRTGEKVFLECVQDMDHENMFWYRQDPGLGLRLIYFSYDVKMKEKGDIPEGYSVSREKKERFSLILESASTNQTSMYLCASSLPGDTQYFGPGTRLTVL.

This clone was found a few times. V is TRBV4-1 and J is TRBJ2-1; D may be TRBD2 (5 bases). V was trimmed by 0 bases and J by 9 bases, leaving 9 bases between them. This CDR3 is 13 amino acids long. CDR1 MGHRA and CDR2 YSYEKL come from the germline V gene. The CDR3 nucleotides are TGCGCCAGCAGCCAAGATCTCGGAGGTGAGCAGTTCTTC. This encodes CASSQDLGGEQFF.

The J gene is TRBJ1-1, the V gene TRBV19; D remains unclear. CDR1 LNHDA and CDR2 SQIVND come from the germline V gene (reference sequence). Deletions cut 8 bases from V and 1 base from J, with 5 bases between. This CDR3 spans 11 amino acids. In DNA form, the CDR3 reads TGTGCCAGTGAGGGGAACACTGAAGCTTTCTTT. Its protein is CASEGNTEAFF.

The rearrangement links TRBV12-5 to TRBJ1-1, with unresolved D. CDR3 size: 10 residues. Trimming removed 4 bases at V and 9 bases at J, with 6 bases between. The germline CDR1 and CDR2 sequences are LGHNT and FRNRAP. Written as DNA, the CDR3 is TGTGCTAGTGGTTCGCCAAAAGCTTTCTTT. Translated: CASGSPKAFF.

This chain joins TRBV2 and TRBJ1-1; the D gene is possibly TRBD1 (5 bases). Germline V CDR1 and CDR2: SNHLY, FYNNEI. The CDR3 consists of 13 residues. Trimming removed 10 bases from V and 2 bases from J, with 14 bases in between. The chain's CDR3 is CATPRTTNTEAFF. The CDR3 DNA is TGTGCCACCCCGAGGACAACAAACACTGAAGCTTTCTTT. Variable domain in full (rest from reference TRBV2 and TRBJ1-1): EPEVTQTPSHQVTQMGQEVILRCVPISNHLYFYWYRQILGQKVEFLVSFYNNEISEKSEIFDDQFSVERPDGSNFTLKIRSTKLEDSAMYFCATPRTTNTEAFFGQGTRLTVV.

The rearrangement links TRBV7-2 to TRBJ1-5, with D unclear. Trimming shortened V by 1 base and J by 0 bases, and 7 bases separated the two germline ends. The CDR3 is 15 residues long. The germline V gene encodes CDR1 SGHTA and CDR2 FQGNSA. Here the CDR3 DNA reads TGTGCCAGCAGCTTAGTCCCAAATAGCAATCAGCCCCAGCATTTT. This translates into CASSLVPNSNQPQHF.

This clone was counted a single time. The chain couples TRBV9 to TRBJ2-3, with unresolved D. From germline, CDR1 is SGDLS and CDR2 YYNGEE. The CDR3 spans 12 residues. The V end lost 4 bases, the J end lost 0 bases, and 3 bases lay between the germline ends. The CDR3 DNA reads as TGTGCCAGCAGCCCAAGCACAGATACGCAGTATTTT. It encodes CASSPSTDTQYF.

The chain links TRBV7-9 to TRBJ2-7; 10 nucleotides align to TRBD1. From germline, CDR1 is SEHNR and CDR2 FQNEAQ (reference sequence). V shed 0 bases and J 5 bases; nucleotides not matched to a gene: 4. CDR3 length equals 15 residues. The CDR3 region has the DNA TGTGCCAGCAGCTTAGCGCGGACAGGGGGGCACGAGCAGTACTTC. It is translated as CASSLARTGGHEQYF.

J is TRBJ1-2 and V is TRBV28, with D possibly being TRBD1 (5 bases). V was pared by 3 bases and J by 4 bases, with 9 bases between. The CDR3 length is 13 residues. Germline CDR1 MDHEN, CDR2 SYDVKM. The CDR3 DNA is TGTGCCAGCAGTTTCAAGACAGTCTATGGCTACACCTTC. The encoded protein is CASSFKTVYGYTF.

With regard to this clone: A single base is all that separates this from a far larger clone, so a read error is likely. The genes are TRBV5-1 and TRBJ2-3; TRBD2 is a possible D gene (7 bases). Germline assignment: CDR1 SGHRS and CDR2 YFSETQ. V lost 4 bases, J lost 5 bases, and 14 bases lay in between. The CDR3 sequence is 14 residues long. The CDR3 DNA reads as TGCGCCAGCAGCAGGGGGGGGCCGGGAGATACGCAGTATTTT. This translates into CASSRGGPGDTQYF.

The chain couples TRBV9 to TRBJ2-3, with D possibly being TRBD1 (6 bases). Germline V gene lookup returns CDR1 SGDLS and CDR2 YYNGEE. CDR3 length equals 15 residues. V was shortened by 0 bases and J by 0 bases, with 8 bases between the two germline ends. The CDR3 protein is CASSVEGESTDTQYF. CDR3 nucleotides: TGTGCCAGCAGCGTAGAGGGGGAAAGCACAGATACGCAGTATTTT.

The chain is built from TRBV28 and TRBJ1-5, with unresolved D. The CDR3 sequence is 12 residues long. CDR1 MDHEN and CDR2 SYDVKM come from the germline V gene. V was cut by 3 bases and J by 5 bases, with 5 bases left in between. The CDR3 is CASSFSDQPQHF. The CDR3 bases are TGTGCCAGCAGTTTCTCCGATCAGCCCCAGCATTTT.

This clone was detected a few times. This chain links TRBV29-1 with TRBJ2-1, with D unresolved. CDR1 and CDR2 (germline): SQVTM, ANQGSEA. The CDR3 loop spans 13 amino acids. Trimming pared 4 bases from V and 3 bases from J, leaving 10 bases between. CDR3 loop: CSVVGSYYNEQFF. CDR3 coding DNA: TGCAGCGTTGTGGGGTCTTACTACAATGAGCAGTTCTTC.

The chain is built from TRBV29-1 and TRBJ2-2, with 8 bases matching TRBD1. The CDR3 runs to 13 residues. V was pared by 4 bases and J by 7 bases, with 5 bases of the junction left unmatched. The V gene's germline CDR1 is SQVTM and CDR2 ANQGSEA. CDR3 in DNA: TGCAGCGTTGGGGGGACAGGACTCGGGGAGCTGTTTTTT. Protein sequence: CSVGGTGLGELFF.

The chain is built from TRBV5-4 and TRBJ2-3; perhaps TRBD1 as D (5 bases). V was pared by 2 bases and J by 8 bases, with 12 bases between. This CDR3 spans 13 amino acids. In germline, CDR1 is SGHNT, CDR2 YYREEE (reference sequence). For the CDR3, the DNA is TGTGCCAGCAGCTTCGACATCAGGGTTACGCAGTATTTT. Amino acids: CASSFDIRVTQYF.

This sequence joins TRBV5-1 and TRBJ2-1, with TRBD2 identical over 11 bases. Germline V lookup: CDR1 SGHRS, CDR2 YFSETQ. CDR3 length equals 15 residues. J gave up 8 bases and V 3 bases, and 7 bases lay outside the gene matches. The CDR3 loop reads CASSSGTSGNDEQFF. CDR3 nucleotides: TGCGCCAGCAGCTCCGGGACTAGCGGAAACGATGAGCAGTTCTTC. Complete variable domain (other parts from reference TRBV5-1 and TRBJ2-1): KAGVTQTPRYLIKTRGQQVTLSCSPISGHRSVSWYQQTPGQGLQFLFEYFSETQRNKGNFPGRFSGRQFSNSRSEMNVSTLELGDSALYLCASSSGTSGNDEQFFGPGTRLTVL.

The CDR3 here is CASNGADSYEQYF. The CDR3 bases are TGTGCCAGCAACGGAGCAGACTCCTACGAGCAGTACTTC. This sequence joins TRBV2 and TRBJ2-7, with D hard to call. This CDR3 region has 13 residues. Trimming shortened V by 7 bases and J by 0 bases, and 10 bases separated the two germline ends. Germline V gives CDR1 SNHLY, CDR2 FYNNEI.

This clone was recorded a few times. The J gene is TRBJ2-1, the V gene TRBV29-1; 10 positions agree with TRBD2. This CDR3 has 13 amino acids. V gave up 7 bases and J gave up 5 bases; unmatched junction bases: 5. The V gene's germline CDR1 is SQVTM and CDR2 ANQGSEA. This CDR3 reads CSGWTSGNNEQFF. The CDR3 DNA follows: TGCAGCGGATGGACTAGCGGAAACAATGAGCAGTTCTTC.

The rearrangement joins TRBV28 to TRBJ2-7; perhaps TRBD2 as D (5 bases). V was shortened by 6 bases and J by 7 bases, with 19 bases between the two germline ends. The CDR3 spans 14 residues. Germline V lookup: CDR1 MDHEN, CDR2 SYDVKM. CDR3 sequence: CASRFPAGAEEQYF. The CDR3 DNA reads TGTGCCAGCAGATTCCCAGCAGGAGCGGAAGAGCAGTACTTC. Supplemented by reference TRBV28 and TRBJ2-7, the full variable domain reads DVKVTQSSRYLVKRTGEKVFLECVQDMDHENMFWYRQDPGLGLRLIYFSYDVKMKEKGDIPEGYSVSREKKERFSLILESASTNQTSMYLCASRFPAGAEEQYFGPGTRLTVT.

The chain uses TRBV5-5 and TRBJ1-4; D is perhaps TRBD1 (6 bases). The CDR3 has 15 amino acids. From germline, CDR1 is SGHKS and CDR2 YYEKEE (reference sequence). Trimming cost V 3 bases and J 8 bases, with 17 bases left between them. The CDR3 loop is CASSSDEGGGEKLFF. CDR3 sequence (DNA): TGTGCCAGCAGCTCCGACGAAGGGGGTGGAGAAAAACTGTTTTTT.

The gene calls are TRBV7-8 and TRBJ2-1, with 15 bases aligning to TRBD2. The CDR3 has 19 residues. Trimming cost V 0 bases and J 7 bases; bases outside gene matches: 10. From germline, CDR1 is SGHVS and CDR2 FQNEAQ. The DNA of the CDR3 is TGTGCCAGCAGCTTAGCGCGAGGACTAGCGGGAGGGTTGTCTAATGAGCAGTTCTTC. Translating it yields CASSLARGLAGGLSNEQFF. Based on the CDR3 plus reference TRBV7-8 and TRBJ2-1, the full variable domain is GAGVSQSPRYKVAKRGQDVALRCDPISGHVSLFWYQQALGQGPEFLTYFQNEAQLDKSGLPSDRFFAERPEGSVSTLKIQRTQQEDSAVYLCASSLARGLAGGLSNEQFFGPGTRLTVL.

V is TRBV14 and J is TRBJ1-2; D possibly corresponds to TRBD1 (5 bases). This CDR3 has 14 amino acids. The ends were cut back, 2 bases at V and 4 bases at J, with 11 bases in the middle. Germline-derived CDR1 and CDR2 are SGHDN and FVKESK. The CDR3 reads CASSQPGTIYGYTF. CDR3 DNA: TGTGCCAGCAGCCAACCTGGGACTATCTATGGCTACACCTTC.

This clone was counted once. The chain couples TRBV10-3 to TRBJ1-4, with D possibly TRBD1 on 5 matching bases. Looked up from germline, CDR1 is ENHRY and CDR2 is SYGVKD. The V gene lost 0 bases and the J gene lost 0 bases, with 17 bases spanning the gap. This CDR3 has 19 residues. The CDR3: CAISESQWGNGATNEKLFF. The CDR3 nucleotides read TGTGCCATCAGTGAGTCGCAGTGGGGGAACGGAGCAACTAATGAAAAACTGTTTTTT.

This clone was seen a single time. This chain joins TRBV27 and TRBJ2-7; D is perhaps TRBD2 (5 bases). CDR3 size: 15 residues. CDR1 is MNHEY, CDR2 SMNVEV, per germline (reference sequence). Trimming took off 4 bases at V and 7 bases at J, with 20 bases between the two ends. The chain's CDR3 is CASSSTGLGSHEQYF. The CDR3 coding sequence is TGTGCCAGCAGTTCGACCGGTCTGGGGAGTCATGAGCAGTACTTC.

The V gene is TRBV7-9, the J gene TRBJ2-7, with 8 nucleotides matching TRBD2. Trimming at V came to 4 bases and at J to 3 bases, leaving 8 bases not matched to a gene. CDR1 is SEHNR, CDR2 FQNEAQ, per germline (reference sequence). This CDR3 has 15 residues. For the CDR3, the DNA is TGTGCCAGCAGCTCCCTTAGCGGGATTAACTACGAGCAGTACTTC. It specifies CASSSLSGINYEQYF. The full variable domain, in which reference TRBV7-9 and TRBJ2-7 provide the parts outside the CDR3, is DTGVSQNPRHKITKRGQNVTFRCDPISEHNRLYWYRQTLGQGPEFLTYFQNEAQLEKSRLLSDRFSAERPKGSFSTLEIQRTEQGDSAMYLCASSSLSGINYEQYFGPGTRLTVT.

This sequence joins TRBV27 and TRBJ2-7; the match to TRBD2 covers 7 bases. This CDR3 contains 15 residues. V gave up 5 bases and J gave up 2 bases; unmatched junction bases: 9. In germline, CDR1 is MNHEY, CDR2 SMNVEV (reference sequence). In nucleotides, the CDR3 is TGTGCCAGCAGTCCCCGTCGGAGCGGGGCCTACGAGCAGTACTTC. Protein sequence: CASSPRRSGAYEQYF.